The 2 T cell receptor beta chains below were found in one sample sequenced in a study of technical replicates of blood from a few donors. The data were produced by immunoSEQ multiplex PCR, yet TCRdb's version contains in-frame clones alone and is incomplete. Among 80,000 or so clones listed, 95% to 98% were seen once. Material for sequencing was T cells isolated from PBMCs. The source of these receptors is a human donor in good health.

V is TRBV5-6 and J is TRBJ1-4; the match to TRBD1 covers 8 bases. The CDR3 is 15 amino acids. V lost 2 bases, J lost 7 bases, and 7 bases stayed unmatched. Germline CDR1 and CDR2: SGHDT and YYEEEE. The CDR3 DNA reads TGTGCCAGCAGCTTCTCTGGACAGGGAGGTGAAAAACTGTTTTTT. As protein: CASSFSGQGGEKLFF.

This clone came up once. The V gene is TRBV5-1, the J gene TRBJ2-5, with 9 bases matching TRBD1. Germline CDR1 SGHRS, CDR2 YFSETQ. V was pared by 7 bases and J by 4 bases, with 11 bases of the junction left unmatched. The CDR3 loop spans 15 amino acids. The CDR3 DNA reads TGCGCCAGCGCCCATGGGACAGGGAAAGGAGAGACCCAGTACTTC. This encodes CASAHGTGKGETQYF. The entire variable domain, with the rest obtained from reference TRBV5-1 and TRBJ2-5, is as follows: KAGVTQTPRYLIKTRGQQVTLSCSPISGHRSVSWYQQTPGQGLQFLFEYFSETQRNKGNFPGRFSGRQFSNSRSEMNVSTLELGDSALYLCASAHGTGKGETQYFGPGTRLLVL.